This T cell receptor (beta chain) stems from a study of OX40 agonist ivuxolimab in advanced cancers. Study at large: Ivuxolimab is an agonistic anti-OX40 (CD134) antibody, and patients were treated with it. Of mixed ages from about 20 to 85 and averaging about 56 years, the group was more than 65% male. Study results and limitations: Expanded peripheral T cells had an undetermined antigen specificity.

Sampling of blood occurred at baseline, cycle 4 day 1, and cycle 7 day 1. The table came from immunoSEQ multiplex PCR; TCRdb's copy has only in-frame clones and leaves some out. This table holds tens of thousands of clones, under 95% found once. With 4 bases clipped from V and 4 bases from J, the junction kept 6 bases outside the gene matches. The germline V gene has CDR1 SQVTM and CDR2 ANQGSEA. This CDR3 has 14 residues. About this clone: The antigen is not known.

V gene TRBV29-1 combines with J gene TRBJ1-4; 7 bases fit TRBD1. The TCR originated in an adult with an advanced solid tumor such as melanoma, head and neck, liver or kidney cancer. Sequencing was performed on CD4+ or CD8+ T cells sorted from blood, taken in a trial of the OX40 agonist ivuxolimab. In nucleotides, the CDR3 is TGCAGCGTTGGATTGACAGGGTTTAATGAAAAACTGTTTTTT. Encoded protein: CSVGLTGFNEKLFF.